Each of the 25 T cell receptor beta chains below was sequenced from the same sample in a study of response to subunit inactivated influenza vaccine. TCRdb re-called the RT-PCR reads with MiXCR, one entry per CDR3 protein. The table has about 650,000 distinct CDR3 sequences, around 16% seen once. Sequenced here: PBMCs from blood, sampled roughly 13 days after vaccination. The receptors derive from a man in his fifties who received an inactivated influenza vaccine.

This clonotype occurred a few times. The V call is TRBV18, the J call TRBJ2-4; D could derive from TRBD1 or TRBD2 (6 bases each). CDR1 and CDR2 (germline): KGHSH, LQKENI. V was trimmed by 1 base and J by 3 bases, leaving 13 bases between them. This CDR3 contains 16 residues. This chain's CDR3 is CASSPLGGLVKNIQYF. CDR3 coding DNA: TGTGCCAGCTCACCACTCGGGGGCTTGGTCAAAAACATTCAGTACTTC. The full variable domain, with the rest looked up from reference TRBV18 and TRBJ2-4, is NAGVMQNPRHLVRRRGQEARLRCSPMKGHSHVYWYRQLPEEGLKFMVYLQKENIIDESGMPKERFSAEFPKEGPSILRIQQVVRGDSAAYFCASSPLGGLVKNIQYFGAGTRLSVL.

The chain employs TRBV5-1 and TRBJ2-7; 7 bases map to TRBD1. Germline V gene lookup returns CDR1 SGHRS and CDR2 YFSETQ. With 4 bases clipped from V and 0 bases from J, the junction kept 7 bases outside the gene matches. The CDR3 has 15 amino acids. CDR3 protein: CASSPGQRASYEQYF. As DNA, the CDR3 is TGCGCCAGCAGCCCGGGACAGCGAGCCTCCTACGAGCAGTACTTC.

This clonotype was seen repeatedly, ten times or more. The CDR3 protein is CATSDRMNTEAFF. CDR3 nucleotide sequence: TGTGCCACCAGTGACAGAATGAACACTGAAGCTTTCTTT. This chain uses TRBV24-1 with TRBJ1-1, with unresolved D. This CDR3 comprises 13 residues. V was shortened by 4 bases and J by 0 bases, with 5 bases between the two germline ends. Germline loops: CDR1 KGHDR, CDR2 SFDVKD.

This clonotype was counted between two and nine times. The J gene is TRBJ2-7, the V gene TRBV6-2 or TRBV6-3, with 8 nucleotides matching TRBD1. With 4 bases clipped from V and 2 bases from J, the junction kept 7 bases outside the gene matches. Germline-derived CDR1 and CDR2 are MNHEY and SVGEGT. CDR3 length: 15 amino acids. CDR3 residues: CASSWTRGPTYEQYF. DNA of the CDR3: TGTGCCAGCAGTTGGACCAGGGGGCCCACCTACGAGCAGTACTTC.

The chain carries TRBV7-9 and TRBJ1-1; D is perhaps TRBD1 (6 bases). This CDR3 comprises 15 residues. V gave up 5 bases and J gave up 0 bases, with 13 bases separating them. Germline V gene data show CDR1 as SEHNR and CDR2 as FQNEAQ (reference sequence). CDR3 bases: TGTGCCAGCAGCCCGCAGACAGGAATGAACACTGAAGCTTTCTTT. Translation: CASSPQTGMNTEAFF.

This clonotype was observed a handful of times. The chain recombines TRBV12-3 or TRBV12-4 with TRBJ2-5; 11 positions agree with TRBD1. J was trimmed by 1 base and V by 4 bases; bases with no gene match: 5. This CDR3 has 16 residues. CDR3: CASSSPGQGVQETQYF. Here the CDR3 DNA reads TGTGCCAGCAGTTCCCCGGGACAGGGGGTCCAAGAGACCCAGTACTTC.

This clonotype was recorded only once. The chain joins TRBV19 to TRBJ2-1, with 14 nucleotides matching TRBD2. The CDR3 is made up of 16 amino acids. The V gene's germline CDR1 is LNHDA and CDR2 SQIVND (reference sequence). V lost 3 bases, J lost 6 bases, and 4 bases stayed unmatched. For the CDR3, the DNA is TGTGCCAGTAGTATGACTAGCGGGAGGGGTGGCAATGAGCAGTTCTTC. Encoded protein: CASSMTSGRGGNEQFF.

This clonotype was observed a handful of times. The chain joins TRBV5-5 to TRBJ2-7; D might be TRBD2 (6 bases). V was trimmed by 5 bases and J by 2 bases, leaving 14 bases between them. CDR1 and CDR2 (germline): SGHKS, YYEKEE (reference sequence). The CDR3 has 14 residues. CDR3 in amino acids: CASSLLGGAYEQYF. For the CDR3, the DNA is TGTGCCAGCAGTCTTCTAGGAGGGGCCTACGAGCAGTACTTC.

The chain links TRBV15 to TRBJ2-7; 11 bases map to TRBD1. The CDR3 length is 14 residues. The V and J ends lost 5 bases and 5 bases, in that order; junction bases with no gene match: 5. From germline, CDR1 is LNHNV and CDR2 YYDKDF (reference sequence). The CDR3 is CATSPDRGRHEQYF. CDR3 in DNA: TGTGCCACCAGCCCGGACAGGGGGCGCCACGAGCAGTACTTC.

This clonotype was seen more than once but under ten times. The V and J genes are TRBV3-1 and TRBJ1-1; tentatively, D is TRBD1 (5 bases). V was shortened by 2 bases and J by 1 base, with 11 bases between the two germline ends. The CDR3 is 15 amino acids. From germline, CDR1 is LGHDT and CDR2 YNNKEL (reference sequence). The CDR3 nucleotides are TGTGCCAGCAGCCAAAACCAAGACAGGAACACTGAAGCTTTCTTT. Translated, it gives CASSQNQDRNTEAFF. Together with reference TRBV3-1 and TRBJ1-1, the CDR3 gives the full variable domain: DTAVSQTPKYLVTQMGNDKSIKCEQNLGHDTMYWYKQDSKKFLKIMFSYNNKELIINETVPNRFSPKSPDKAHLNLHINSLELGDSAVYFCASSQNQDRNTEAFFGQGTRLTVV.

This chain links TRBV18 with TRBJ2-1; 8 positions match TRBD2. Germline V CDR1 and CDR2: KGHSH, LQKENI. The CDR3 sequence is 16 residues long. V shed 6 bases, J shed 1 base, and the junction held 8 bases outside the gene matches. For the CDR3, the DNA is TGTGCCAGCTCGGGGGGAGAGCGGGGGTCCTACAATGAGCAGTTCTTC. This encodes CASSGGERGSYNEQFF.

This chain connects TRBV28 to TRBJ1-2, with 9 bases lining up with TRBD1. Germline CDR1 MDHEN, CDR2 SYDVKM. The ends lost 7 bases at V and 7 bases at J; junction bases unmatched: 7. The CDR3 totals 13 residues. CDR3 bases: TGTGCCAGCACGACGGACAGGGGTTCTGGCTACACCTTC. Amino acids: CASTTDRGSGYTF.

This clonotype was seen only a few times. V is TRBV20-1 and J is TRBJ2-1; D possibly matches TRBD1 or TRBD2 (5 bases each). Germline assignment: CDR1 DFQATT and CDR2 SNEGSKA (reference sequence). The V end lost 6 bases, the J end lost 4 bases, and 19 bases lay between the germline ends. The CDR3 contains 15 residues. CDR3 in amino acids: CSAISGSQGYNEQFF. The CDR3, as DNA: TGCAGTGCGATATCGGGGAGCCAGGGTTACAATGAGCAGTTCTTC.

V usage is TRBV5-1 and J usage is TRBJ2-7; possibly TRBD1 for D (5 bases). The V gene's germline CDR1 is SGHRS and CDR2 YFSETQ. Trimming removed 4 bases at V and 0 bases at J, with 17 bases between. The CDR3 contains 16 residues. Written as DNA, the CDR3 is TGCGCCAGCAGCCCGACCTCAGGGCCGAGCTCCTACGAGCAGTACTTC. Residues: CASSPTSGPSSYEQYF. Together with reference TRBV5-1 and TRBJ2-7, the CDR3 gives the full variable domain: KAGVTQTPRYLIKTRGQQVTLSCSPISGHRSVSWYQQTPGQGLQFLFEYFSETQRNKGNFPGRFSGRQFSNSRSEMNVSTLELGDSALYLCASSPTSGPSSYEQYFGPGTRLTVT.

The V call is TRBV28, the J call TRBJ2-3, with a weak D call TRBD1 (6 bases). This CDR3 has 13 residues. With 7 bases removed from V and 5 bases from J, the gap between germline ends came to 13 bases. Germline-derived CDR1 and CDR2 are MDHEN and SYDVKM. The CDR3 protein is CASIKDSGDTQYF. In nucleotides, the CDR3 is TGTGCCAGCATCAAGGACAGTGGAGATACGCAGTATTTT.

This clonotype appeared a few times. The CDR3 nucleotides read TGTGCCAGCAGCCAAACCGGGACTAGCGGGAGAAATGAGCAGTTCTTC. It encodes CASSQTGTSGRNEQFF. The rearrangement joins TRBV28 to TRBJ2-1; TRBD2 agrees at 14 bases. The trim removed 6 bases at V and 7 bases at J, leaving 8 bases unmatched. This CDR3 has 16 residues. Germline CDR1 reads MDHEN; CDR2 reads SYDVKM. Filled out from reference TRBV28 and TRBJ2-1, the complete variable domain reads DVKVTQSSRYLVKRTGEKVFLECVQDMDHENMFWYRQDPGLGLRLIYFSYDVKMKEKGDIPEGYSVSREKKERFSLILESASTNQTSMYLCASSQTGTSGRNEQFFGPGTRLTVL.

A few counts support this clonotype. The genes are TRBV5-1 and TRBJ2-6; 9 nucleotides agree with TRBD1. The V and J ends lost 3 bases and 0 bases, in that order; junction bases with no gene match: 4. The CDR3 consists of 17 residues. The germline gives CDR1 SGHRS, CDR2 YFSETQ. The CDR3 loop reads CASSSSTGGSGANVLTF. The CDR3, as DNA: TGCGCCAGCAGCTCTTCGACAGGGGGCTCTGGGGCCAACGTCCTGACTTTC. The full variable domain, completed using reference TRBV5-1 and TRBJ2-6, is KAGVTQTPRYLIKTRGQQVTLSCSPISGHRSVSWYQQTPGQGLQFLFEYFSETQRNKGNFPGRFSGRQFSNSRSEMNVSTLELGDSALYLCASSSSTGGSGANVLTFGAGSRLTVL.

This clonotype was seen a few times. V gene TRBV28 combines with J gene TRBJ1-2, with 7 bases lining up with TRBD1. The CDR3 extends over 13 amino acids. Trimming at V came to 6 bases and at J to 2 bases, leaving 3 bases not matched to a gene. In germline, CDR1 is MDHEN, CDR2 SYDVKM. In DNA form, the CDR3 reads TGTGCCAGCAGACCGGGACAGAACTATGGCTACACCTTC. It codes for CASRPGQNYGYTF.

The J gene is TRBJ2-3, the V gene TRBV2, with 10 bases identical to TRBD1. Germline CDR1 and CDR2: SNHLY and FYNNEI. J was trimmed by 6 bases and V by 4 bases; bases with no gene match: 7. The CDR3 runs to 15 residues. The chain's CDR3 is CASSGAGQGVDTQYF. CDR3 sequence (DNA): TGTGCCAGCAGTGGGGCAGGACAGGGGGTGGATACGCAGTATTTT.

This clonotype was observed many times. DNA for the CDR3: TGTGCCAGCAGACATCCTAGGGTAGCGAGTGAGACCCAGTACTTC. The encoded protein is CASRHPRVASETQYF. The V gene is TRBV7-6, the J gene TRBJ2-5; a possible D gene is TRBD2 (5 bases). V lost 6 bases, J lost 5 bases, and 19 bases lay in between. CDR1 and CDR2 from the germline V gene are SGHVS and FNYEAQ. The CDR3 is 15 amino acids.

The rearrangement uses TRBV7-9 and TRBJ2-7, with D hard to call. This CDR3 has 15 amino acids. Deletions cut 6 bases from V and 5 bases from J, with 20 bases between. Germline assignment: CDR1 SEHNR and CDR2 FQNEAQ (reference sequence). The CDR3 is CASRSPDGPRDEQYF. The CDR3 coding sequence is TGTGCCAGCAGGAGCCCGGACGGGCCTCGGGACGAGCAGTACTTC.

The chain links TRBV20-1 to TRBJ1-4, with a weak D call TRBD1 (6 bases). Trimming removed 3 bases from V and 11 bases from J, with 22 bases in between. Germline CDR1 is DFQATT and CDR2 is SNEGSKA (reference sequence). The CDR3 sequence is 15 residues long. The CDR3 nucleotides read TGCAGTGCTAGGGACCAAGGACAGCCCTCGGGGAAACTGTTTTTT. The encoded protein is CSARDQGQPSGKLFF.

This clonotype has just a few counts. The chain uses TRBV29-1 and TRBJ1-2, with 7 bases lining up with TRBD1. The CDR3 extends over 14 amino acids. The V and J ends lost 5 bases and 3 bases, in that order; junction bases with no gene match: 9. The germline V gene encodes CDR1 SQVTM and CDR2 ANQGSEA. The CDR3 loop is CSVPLRGSDYGYTF. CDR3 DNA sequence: TGCAGCGTTCCACTCAGGGGGTCGGACTATGGCTACACCTTC.

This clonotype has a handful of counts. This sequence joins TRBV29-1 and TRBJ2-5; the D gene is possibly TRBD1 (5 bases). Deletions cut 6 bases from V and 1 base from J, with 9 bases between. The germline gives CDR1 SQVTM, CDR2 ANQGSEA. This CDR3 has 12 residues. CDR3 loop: CSVRAFQETQYF. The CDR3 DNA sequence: TGCAGCGTCAGGGCCTTCCAAGAGACCCAGTACTTC.

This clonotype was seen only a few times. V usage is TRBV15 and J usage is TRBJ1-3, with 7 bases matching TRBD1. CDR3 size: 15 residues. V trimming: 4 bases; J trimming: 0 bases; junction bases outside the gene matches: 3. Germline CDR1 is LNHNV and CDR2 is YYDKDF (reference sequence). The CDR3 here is CATSTGQFSGNTIYF. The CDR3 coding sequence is TGTGCCACCAGCACGGGACAGTTCTCTGGAAACACCATATATTTT.